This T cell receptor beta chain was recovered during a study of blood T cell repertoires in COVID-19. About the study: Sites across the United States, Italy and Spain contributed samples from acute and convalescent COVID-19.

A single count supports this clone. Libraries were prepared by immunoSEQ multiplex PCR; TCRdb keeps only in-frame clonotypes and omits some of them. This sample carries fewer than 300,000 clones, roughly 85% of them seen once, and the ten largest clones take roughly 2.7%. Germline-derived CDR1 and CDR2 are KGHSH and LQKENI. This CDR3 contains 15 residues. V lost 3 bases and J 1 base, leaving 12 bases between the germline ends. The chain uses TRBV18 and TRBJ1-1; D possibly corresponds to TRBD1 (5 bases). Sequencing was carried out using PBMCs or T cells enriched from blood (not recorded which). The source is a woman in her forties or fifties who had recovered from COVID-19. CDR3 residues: CASSPSGAGNTEAFF. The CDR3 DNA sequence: TGTGCCAGCTCACCGAGCGGGGCGGGGAACACTGAAGCTTTCTTT.